This TCR beta chain is from a study of shared clonotypes between healthy human individuals. Assay used: immunoSEQ multiplex PCR; TCRdb lists only in-frame clones, some missing. The sample consists of roughly 2.4 million clones, nearly 97% of them appearing once. Whole-study findings and limits: Compared with memory subsets, naive subsets generally had larger estimated richness.

Worth noting for this clone: Antigen: not known.

V was cut by 0 bases and J by 0 bases, with 11 bases left in between. Germline V gene lookup returns CDR1 LGHNT and CDR2 FRNRAP. The CDR3 is 17 amino acids. Sequencing was carried out using naive CD4+ T cells sorted from blood. Subset given: CD45RA+ positively selected. This TCR came from a man aged 18 to 29 in good health. V usage is TRBV12-5 and J usage is TRBJ2-2, with D perhaps TRBD2 (7 bases). In nucleotides, the CDR3 is TGTGCTAGTGGTTTGGTAAGGGGGGGAGCGAACACCGGGGAGCTGTTTTTT. It translates to CASGLVRGGANTGELFF.